One sample yielded the 13 T cell receptor beta chains listed below, sequenced in a study of shared clonotypes between healthy human individuals. Repertoires were generated with immunoSEQ multiplex PCR, while TCRdb's copy carries only in-frame clones and drops some. The data hold around 2.5 million clones, with roughly 93% observed a single time. The source material was naive CD4+ T cells from PBMCs. Subset described: CD45RA+ positively selected. The receptor set was obtained from a young man in good health. Some clones in this sample may be carry-over from other donors' samples.

The chain carries TRBV29-1 and TRBJ2-4; TRBD1 aligns across 9 bases. Germline values: CDR1 SQVTM, CDR2 ANQGSEA. This CDR3 contains 12 residues. Losses at the gene ends were 7 bases for V and 7 bases for J; bases not matched to a gene: 5. The CDR3 coding sequence is TGCAGCGCCGGGACAGGGATGAACATTCAGTACTTC. This translates into CSAGTGMNIQYF.

V and J are TRBV18 and TRBJ2-7, with D perhaps assigned TRBD1 or TRBD2 (5 bases each). The germline gives CDR1 KGHSH, CDR2 LQKENI. Between the trimmed V and J ends, which lost 3 bases and 0 bases, there was a span of 27 bases. CDR3 length: 20 residues. The CDR3 DNA reads TGTGCCAGCTCACCCAACCTTACTGGTCGAGGGGACCGAAACTCCTACGAGCAGTACTTC. Translation: CASSPNLTGRGDRNSYEQYF.

The V and J genes are TRBV5-8 and TRBJ1-4, with D unresolved. The CDR3 is 15 residues long. Germline-derived CDR1 and CDR2 are SGHTS and YDEGEE. Trimming left V 2 bases short and J 0 bases short, with 8 bases between. The CDR3 coding sequence is TGTGCCAGCAGCTTAAGGACGCCAACTAATGAAAAACTGTTTTTT. Residues: CASSLRTPTNEKLFF.

The chain recombines TRBV2 with TRBJ2-7; a weak D match, TRBD1 (6 bases). V shed 5 bases and J shed 4 bases, with 9 bases lying between them. The CDR3 is 12 residues long. Germline-derived CDR1 and CDR2 are SNHLY and FYNNEI. CDR3 in amino acids: CASSFTGYEQYF. For the CDR3, the DNA is TGTGCCAGCAGTTTCACAGGGTACGAGCAGTACTTC. Full variable domain (remainder filled in from reference TRBV2 and TRBJ2-7): EPEVTQTPSHQVTQMGQEVILRCVPISNHLYFYWYRQILGQKVEFLVSFYNNEISEKSEIFDDQFSVERPDGSNFTLKIRSTKLEDSAMYFCASSFTGYEQYFGPGTRLTVT.

A single count supports this clone. The chain uses TRBV7-8 and TRBJ2-7; 9 positions agree with TRBD1. In germline, CDR1 is SGHVS, CDR2 FQNEAQ. This CDR3 contains 19 residues. V lost 4 bases and J lost 4; bases outside the gene matches: 20. CDR3 in DNA: TGTGCCAGCAGCTCCTATTCTTCTTACGGGACAGGGCCTTTTTACGAGCAGTACTTC. This gives the protein CASSSYSSYGTGPFYEQYF.

The chain couples TRBV29-1 to TRBJ1-5; D is possibly TRBD1 (6 bases). This CDR3 has 11 amino acids. The V gene's germline CDR1 is SQVTM and CDR2 ANQGSEA. V gave up 6 bases and J gave up 11 bases, with 14 bases separating them. The CDR3 bases are TGCAGCGTAGTCAGGGGAGCGGCCCAGCATTTT. The encoded protein is CSVVRGAAQHF.

V is TRBV5-6 and J is TRBJ2-2, with a tentative D call TRBD2 (6 bases). Trimming pared 1 base from V and 0 bases from J, leaving 13 bases between. Germline CDR1 is SGHDT and CDR2 is YYEEEE. This CDR3 is built from 17 residues. CDR3 region: CASSLPRRLANTGELFF. In nucleotides, the CDR3 is TGTGCCAGCAGCTTGCCTCGACGACTAGCGAACACCGGGGAGCTGTTTTTT.

This chain joins TRBV5-1 and TRBJ2-1, with 7 bases aligning to TRBD1. This CDR3 spans 15 amino acids. V lost 5 bases, J lost 7 bases, and 12 bases stayed unmatched. Germline CDR1 reads SGHRS; CDR2 reads YFSETQ. The chain's CDR3 is CASSHLRQGRNEQFF. The CDR3 nucleotides read TGCGCCAGCAGTCATTTGAGACAGGGAAGGAATGAGCAGTTCTTC.

The chain joins TRBV2 to TRBJ1-2; D may be TRBD1 (6 bases). Germline CDR1 and CDR2: SNHLY and FYNNEI. This CDR3 is built from 14 residues. V lost 0 bases to trimming and J lost 2 bases, with 7 bases between them. Written as DNA, the CDR3 is TGTGCCAGCAGTGAAGCTACAGGGAACTATGGCTACACCTTC. Translating gives CASSEATGNYGYTF.

This clone was recorded a few times. The CDR3 nucleotides are TGTGCCTGGAGTCCAACGACAGGGACAGCTTTCTTT. It specifies CAWSPTTGTAFF. The chain uses TRBV30 and TRBJ1-1; 7 positions agree with TRBD1. The CDR3 loop spans 12 amino acids. V shed 2 bases and J 10 bases; nucleotides not matched to a gene: 7. CDR1 is GTSNPN and CDR2 is SVGIG in the germline V gene (reference sequence).

This clone is a singleton in its sample. Other nucleotide sequences from this sample produce the same CDR3. The rearrangement joins TRBV28 to TRBJ1-2; D uncertain. CDR1 is MDHEN and CDR2 is SYDVKM in the germline V gene. The CDR3 sequence is 11 residues long. Trimming pared 4 bases from V and 5 bases from J, leaving 5 bases between. The CDR3 DNA sequence: TGTGCCAGCAGTTCCTCATATGGCTACACCTTC. This gives the protein CASSSSYGYTF.

In DNA form, the CDR3 reads TGCGCCAGCAGCGGAGGACAGGTCATAGGCGAGCAGTACTTC. This sequence encodes CASSGGQVIGEQYF. J is TRBJ2-7 and V is TRBV5-1, with TRBD1 matching over 7 bases. The V gene's germline CDR1 is SGHRS and CDR2 YFSETQ. The junction had 10 bases not matched to a gene; V was cut back by 4 bases and J by 6 bases. This CDR3 has 14 residues.

The chain has TRBV6-1 and TRBJ2-5; 11 bases align to TRBD2. The trim removed 6 bases at V and 1 base at J, leaving 4 bases unmatched. The CDR3 sequence is 15 residues long. Germline lookup yields CDR1 MNHNS and CDR2 SASEGT. The CDR3 protein is CASSSGTSGQETQYF. CDR3 coding DNA: TGTGCCAGCAGCTCCGGGACTAGCGGCCAAGAGACCCAGTACTTC.